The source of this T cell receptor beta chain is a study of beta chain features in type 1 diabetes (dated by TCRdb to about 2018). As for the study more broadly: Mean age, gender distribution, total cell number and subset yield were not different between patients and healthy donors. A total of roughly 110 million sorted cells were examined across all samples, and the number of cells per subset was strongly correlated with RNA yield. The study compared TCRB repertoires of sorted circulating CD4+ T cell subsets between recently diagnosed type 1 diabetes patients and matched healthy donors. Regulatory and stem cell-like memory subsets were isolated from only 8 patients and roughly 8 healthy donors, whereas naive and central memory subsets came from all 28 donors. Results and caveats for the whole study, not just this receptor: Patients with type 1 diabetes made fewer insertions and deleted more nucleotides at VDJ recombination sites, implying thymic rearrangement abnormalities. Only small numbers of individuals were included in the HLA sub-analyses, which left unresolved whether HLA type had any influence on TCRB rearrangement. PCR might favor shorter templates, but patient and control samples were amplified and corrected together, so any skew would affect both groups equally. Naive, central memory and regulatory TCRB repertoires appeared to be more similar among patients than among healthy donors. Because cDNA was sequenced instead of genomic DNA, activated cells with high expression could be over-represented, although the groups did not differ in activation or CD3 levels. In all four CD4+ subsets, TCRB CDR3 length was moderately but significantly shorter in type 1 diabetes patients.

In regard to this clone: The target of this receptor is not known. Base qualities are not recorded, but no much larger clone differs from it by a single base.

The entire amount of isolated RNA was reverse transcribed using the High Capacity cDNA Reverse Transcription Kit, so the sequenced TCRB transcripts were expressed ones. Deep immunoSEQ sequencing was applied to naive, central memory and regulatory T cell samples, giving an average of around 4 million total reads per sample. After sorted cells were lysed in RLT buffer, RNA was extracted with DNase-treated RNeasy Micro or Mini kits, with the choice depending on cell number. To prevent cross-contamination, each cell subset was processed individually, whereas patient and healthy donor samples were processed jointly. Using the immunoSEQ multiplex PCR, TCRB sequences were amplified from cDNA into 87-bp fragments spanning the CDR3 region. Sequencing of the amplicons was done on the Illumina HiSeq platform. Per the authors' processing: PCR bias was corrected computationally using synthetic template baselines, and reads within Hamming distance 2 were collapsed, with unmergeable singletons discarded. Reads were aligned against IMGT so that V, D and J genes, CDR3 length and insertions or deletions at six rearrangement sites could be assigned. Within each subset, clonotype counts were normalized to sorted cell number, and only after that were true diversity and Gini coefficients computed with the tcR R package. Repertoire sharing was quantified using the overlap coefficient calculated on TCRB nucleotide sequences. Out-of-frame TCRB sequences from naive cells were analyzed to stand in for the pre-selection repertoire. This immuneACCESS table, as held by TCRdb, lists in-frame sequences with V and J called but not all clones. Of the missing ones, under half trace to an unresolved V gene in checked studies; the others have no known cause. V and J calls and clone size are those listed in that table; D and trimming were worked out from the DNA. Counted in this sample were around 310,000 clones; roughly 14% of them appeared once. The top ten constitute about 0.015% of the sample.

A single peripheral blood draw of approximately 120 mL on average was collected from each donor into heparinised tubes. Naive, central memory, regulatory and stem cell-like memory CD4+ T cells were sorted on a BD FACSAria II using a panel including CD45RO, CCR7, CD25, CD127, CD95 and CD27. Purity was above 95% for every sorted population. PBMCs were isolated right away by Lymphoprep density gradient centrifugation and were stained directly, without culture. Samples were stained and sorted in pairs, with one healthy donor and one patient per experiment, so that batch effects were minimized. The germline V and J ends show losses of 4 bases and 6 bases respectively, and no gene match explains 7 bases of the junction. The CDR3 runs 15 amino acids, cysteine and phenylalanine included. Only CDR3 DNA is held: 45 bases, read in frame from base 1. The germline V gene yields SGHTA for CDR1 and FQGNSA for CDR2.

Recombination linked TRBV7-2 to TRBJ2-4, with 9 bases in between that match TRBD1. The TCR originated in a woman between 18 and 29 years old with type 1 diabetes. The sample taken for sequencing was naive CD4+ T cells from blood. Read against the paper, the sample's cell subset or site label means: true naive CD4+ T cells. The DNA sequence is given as TGTGCCAGCAGCTCGGGACAGGGAGGAGGAAACATTCAGTACTTC. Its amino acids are CASSSGQGGGNIQYF.